The 7 T cell receptor beta chains in this list originate from one sample, sequenced in a study of blood T cells in healthy people across ages. A second PCR, run for roughly 7 to 12 cycles, used a sample-barcoded 5' primer plus a J-beta primer mix. TCRdb independently ran MiXCR on the 5' RACE reads; one entry per CDR3 protein. The sample includes fewer than 1 million distinct CDR3 sequences, 44% of them seen just once. The sample taken for sequencing was blood. The receptor source for this set is a man in his 60s in good health.

This clonotype was found a few times. This chain links TRBV6-2 or TRBV6-3 with TRBJ2-1, with TRBD2 matching 7 bases. The V gene end was trimmed by 7 bases and the J gene end by 5 bases; junction bases not matched to a gene: 17. The germline V gene has CDR1 MNHEY and CDR2 SVGEGT. The CDR3 runs 17 residues. In DNA form, the CDR3 reads TGTGCCAGCACCACAACCCTTATTGTCGGGACTAACAATGAGCAGTTCTTC. It codes for CASTTTLIVGTNNEQFF.

The chain carries TRBV29-1 and TRBJ2-5; 7 nucleotides match TRBD2. V gave up 6 bases and J gave up 5 bases; unmatched junction bases: 6. Germline V CDR1 and CDR2: SQVTM, ANQGSEA. The CDR3 runs 12 residues. This CDR3 reads CSVMTSWETQYF. DNA for the CDR3: TGCAGCGTGATGACTAGCTGGGAGACCCAGTACTTC.

The V and J genes are TRBV7-2 and TRBJ1-2; 10 bases agree with TRBD1. The ends lost 5 bases at V and 2 bases at J; junction bases unmatched: 2. Germline V gene lookup returns CDR1 SGHTA and CDR2 FQGNSA. The CDR3 contains 14 residues. The CDR3 coding sequence is TGTGCCAGCAGCGCGGACAGGGGGAACTATGGCTACACCTTC. Protein sequence: CASSADRGNYGYTF.

This chain connects TRBV9 to TRBJ1-6; D not resolved. Germline lookup yields CDR1 SGDLS and CDR2 YYNGEE. V was cut by 4 bases and J by 5 bases, with 10 bases left in between. The CDR3 is made up of 14 amino acids. The CDR3 sequence: CASSPRQNNSPLHF. In DNA form, the CDR3 reads TGTGCCAGCAGCCCACGGCAGAATAATTCACCCCTCCACTTT.

This chain uses TRBV9 with TRBJ1-2; D is unresolved. V shed 7 bases and J shed 2 bases, with 6 bases lying between them. This CDR3 region has 11 residues. Germline assignment: CDR1 SGDLS and CDR2 YYNGEE. CDR3 residues: CASGNNYGYTF. The DNA for the CDR3 is TGTGCCAGCGGAAACAACTATGGCTACACCTTC.

This clonotype was detected a few times. This sequence joins TRBV12-3 or TRBV12-4 and TRBJ1-2; no reliable D call. This CDR3 has 13 amino acids. The V gene lost 4 bases and the J gene lost 5 bases, with 11 bases spanning the gap. CDR3 region: CASSYGSLYGYTF. Written as DNA, the CDR3 is TGTGCCAGCAGTTATGGCAGCCTGTATGGCTACACCTTC.

V is TRBV25-1 and J is TRBJ2-7, with a possible D match to TRBD2 (6 bases). Germline V CDR1 and CDR2: MGHDK, SYGVNS. V lost 1 base to trimming and J lost 0 bases, with 10 bases between them. The CDR3 is 15 amino acids. The CDR3 sequence: CASSEFGGNSYEQYF. In DNA, the CDR3 is TGTGCCAGCAGTGAATTTGGGGGGAACTCCTACGAGCAGTACTTC.